The text below deals with one T cell receptor beta chain. The data are from a study of blood T cell repertoires in COVID-19. Study-level information: Sites across the United States, Italy and Spain contributed samples from acute and convalescent COVID-19.

The CDR3 runs 15 residues. From germline, CDR1 is MGHDK and CDR2 SYGVNS. With 4 bases clipped from V and 6 bases from J, the junction kept 8 bases outside the gene matches. Assay: immunoSEQ multiplex PCR; the TCRdb copy retains only in-frame clones and omits some. The sample records about 48,000 clones, over 75% being singletons. The V gene is TRBV25-1, the J gene TRBJ1-4, with TRBD1 matching 7 bases. The sample was peripheral blood. The sequence was collected from a woman aged 60-70 years with acute or convalescent COVID-19. The CDR3 DNA reads as TGTGCCAGCAGTGGGGCGACAGGGTCCTATGAAAAACTGTTTTTT. Its translation: CASSGATGSYEKLFF. Full variable domain (missing parts from reference TRBV25-1 and TRBJ1-4): EADIYQTPRYLVIGTGKKITLECSQTMGHDKMYWYQQDPGMELHLIHYSYGVNSTEKGDLSSESTVSRIRTEHFPLTLESARPSHTSQYLCASSGATGSYEKLFFGSGTQLSVL.